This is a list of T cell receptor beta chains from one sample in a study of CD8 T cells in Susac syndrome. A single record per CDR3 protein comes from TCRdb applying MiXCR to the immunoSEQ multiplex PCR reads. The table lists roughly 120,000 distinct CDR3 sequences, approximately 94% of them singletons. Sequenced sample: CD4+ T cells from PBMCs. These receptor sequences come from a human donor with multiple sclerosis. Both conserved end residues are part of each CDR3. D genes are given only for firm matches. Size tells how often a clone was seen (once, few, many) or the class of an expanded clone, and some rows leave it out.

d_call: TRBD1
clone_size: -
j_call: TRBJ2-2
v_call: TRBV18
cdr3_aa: CASSPRQGNTGELFF
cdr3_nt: TGTGCCAGCTCACCGAGACAGGGGAACACCGGGGAGCTGTTTTTT

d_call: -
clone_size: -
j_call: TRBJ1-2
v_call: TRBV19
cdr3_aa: CASSPPGGKFYGYTF
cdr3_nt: TGTGCCAGTAGCCCACCCGGGGGGAAGTTCTATGGCTACACCTTC

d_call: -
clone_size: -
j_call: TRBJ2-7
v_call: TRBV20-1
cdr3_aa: CSARDGAYEQYF
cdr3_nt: TGCAGTGCTAGAGACGGAGCCTACGAGCAGTACTTC

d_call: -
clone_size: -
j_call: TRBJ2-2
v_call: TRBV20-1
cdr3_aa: CSARREVAGLRTGELFF
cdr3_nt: TGCAGTGCTAGGAGGGAGGTCGCAGGGCTGCGAACCGGGGAGCTGTTTTTT

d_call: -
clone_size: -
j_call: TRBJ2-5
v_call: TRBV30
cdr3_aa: CAWGSGSFLVTSAETQYF
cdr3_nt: TGTGCCTGGGGGTCCGGGAGCTTCTTAGTAACTTCAGCGGAGACCCAGTACTTC

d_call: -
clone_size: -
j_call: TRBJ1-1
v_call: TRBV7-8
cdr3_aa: CASSSPRGVTFF
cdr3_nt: TGTGCCAGCAGCTCCCCCCGAGGGGTAACTTTCTTT

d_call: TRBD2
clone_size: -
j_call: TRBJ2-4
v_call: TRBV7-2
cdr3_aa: CASSSGLAGRNIQYF
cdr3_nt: TGTGCCAGCAGCTCCGGACTAGCGGGGAGAAACATTCAGTACTTC

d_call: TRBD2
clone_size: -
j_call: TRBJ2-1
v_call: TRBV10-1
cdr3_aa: CASSRLRSLPGGTLSGNEQFF
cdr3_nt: TGCGCCAGCAGTCGGCTTCGTTCTCTACCGGGAGGAACCTTGAGCGGCAATGAGCAGTTCTTC

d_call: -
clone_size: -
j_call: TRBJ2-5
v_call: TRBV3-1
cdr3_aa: CASSQMDHRKTQYF
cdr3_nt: TGTGCCAGCAGCCAAATGGATCACCGCAAGACCCAGTACTTC

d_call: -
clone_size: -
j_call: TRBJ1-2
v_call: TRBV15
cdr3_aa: CATSRDLGVKKNGYTF
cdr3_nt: TGTGCCACCAGCAGAGATCTTGGGGTAAAGAAAAATGGCTACACCTTC

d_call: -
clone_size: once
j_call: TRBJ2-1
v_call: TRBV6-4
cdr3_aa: CASSVSGWYNEQFF
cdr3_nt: TGTGCCAGCAGTGTTTCGGGATGGTACAATGAGCAGTTCTTC

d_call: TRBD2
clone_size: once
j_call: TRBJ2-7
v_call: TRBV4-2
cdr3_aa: CASSQDGRQGYEQYF
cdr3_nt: TGTGCCAGCAGCCAAGACGGGAGGCAAGGCTACGAGCAGTACTTC

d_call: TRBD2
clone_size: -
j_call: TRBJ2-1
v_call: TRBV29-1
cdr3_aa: CSVLASGSRRWSNEQFF
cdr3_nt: TGCAGCGTGCTTGCTAGCGGGAGTCGAAGATGGTCCAATGAGCAGTTCTTC

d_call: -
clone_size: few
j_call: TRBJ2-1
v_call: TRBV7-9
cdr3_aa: CASSLTGPYNEQFF
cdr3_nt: TGTGCCAGCAGCCTTACAGGCCCTTACAATGAGCAGTTCTTC

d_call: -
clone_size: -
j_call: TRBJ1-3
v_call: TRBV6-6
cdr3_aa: CASSAVRGNTIYF
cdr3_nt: TGTGCCAGCAGTGCCGTCAGGGGAAACACCATATATTTT

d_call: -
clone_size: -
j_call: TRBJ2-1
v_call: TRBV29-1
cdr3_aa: CSGALGAKADNEQFF
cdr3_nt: TGCAGCGGGGCCCTTGGGGCCAAAGCCGACAATGAGCAGTTCTTC

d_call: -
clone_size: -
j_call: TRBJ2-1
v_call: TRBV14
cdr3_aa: CASSQYPISQGWIRNEQFF
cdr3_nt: TGTGCCAGCAGCCAATACCCAATCTCCCAGGGGTGGATACGGAATGAGCAGTTCTTC

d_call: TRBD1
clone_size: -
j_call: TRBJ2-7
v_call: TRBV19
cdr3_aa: CASSITLGQGTYEQYF
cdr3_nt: TGTGCCAGTAGTATCACTCTTGGACAGGGAACGTACGAGCAGTACTTC

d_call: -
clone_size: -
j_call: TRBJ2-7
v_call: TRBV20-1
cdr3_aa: CSARIPGHLYEQYF
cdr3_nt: TGCAGTGCTAGGATTCCGGGACACCTATACGAGCAGTACTTC

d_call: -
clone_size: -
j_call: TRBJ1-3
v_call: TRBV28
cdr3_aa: CASSDLPGEGIIDTIYF
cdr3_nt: TGTGCCAGCAGCGACCTGCCCGGGGAAGGGATTATCGACACCATATATTTT

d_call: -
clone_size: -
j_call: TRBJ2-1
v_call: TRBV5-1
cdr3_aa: CASSLADSYSYNEQFF
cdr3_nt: TGCGCCAGCAGCTTGGCCGACAGCTACTCCTACAATGAGCAGTTCTTC

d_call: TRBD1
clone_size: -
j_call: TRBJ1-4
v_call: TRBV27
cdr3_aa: CASSSRRTGENEKLFF
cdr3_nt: TGTGCCAGCAGCTCACGGCGGACAGGAGAAAATGAAAAACTGTTTTTT

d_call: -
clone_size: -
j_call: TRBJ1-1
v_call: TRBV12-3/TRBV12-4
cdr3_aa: CASSLVGGASTEAFF
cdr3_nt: TGTGCCAGCAGTTTAGTCGGAGGGGCGAGCACTGAAGCTTTCTTT

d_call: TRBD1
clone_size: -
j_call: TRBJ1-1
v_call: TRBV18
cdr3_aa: CASSPQQGSEAFF
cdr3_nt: TGTGCCAGCTCACCACAACAGGGGAGTGAAGCTTTCTTT

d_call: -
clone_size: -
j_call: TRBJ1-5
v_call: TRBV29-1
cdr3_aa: CSVGGPNQPQHF
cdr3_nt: TGCAGCGTTGGAGGCCCCAATCAGCCCCAGCATTTT

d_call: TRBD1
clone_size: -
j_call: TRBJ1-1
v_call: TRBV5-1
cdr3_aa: CASSGQGAHTEAFF
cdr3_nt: TGCGCCAGCAGCGGGCAGGGGGCTCACACTGAAGCTTTCTTT

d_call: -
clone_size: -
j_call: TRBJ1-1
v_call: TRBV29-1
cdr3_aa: CSVGHVTAEAFF
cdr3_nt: TGCAGCGTTGGCCACGTAACCGCTGAAGCTTTCTTT

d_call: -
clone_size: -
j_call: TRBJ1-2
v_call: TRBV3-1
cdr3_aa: CASSLQGGDVYTF
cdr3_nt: TGTGCCAGCAGCCTCCAGGGAGGCGATGTCTACACCTTC

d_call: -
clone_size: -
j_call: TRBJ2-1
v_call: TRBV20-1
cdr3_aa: CSANRGNEQFF
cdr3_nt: TGCAGTGCTAATAGGGGCAATGAGCAGTTCTTC

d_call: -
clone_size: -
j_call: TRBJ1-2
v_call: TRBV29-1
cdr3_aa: CSGLQDGYTF
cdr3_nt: TGCAGCGGTCTACAGGACGGCTACACCTTC

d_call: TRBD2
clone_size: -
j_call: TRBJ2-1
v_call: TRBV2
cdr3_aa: CASGLADNEQFF
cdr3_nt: TGTGCCAGCGGACTAGCAGACAATGAGCAGTTCTTC

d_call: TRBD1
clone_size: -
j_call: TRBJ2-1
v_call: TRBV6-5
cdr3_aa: CASSPGQGLNEQFF
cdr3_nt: TGTGCCAGCAGTCCGGGACAGGGATTGAATGAGCAGTTCTTC

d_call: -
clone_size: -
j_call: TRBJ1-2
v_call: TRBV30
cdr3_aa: CARKNSFSNYGYTF
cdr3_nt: TGTGCCCGAAAGAATTCCTTCAGTAACTATGGCTACACCTTC

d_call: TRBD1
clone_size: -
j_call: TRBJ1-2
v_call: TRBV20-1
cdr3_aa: CSADEGAYGYTF
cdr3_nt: TGCAGTGCCGACGAGGGGGCCTATGGCTACACCTTC

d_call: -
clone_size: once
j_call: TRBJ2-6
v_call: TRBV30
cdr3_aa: CAWRLSPSAGANVLTF
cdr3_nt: TGTGCCTGGAGATTATCCCCCTCTGCAGGGGCCAACGTCCTGACTTTC

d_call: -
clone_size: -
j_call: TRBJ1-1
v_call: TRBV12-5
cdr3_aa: CASGLVLGNTEAFF
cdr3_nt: TGTGCTAGTGGTTTGGTACTTGGGAACACTGAAGCTTTCTTT

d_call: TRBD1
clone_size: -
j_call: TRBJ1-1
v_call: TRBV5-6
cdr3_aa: CASRRQGARLRAFF
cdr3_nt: TGTGCCAGCAGACGGCAGGGGGCTCGCTTGCGAGCTTTCTTT

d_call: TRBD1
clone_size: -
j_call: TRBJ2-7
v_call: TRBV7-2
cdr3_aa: CASSTRTGGSYEQYF
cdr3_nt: TGTGCCAGCAGCACCCGGACAGGGGGCTCCTACGAGCAGTACTTC

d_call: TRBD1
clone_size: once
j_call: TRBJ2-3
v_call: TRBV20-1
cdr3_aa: CSLSTGATDTQYF
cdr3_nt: TGCAGCCTCTCGACAGGGGCCACAGATACGCAGTATTTT

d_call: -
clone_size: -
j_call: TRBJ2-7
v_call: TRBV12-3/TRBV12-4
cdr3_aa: CASRLAGKPYEQYF
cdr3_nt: TGTGCCAGCAGGCTGGCAGGGAAACCCTACGAGCAGTACTTC